This passage covers 17 T cell receptor beta chains from one sample sequenced in a study of TIL therapy for anti-PD-1-resistant metastatic lung cancer. As to time point: pre-treatment sample, taken before nivolumab and TIL therapy. The libraries were made with immunoSEQ v3. Profiled with immunoSEQ multiplex PCR; TCRdb holds only in-frame clones, not every one. The table shows about 19,000 clones, with 60% to 80% occurring only once. This material consisted of blood, taken at baseline. The receptors shown here come from a person between 30 and 80 years old with non-small cell lung cancer.

The genes are TRBV7-9 and TRBJ1-6; 7 bases map to TRBD1. With 4 bases clipped from V and 9 bases from J, the junction kept 15 bases outside the gene matches. Looked up from germline, CDR1 is SEHNR and CDR2 is FQNEAQ (reference sequence). The CDR3 runs to 17 residues. CDR3 residues: CASSSHDRQGIGSPLHF. In DNA, the CDR3 is TGTGCCAGCAGCTCCCATGACCGACAGGGTATCGGTTCACCCCTCCACTTT.

The chain is built from TRBV29-1 and TRBJ1-2; D unclear. The CDR3 runs 12 residues. V was clipped by 3 bases and J by 9 bases, with 14 bases between them. Per the germline V gene, CDR1 is SQVTM and CDR2 is ANQGSEA. CDR3 nucleotides: TGCAGCGTTGAGTGGACGCCGTATAGCTACACCTTC. Amino acid sequence: CSVEWTPYSYTF.

The chain recombines TRBV20-1 with TRBJ2-3; D is uncertain. This CDR3 comprises 13 residues. Germline V lookup: CDR1 DFQATT, CDR2 SNEGSKA (reference sequence). V lost 3 bases and J lost 1, with 8 bases in between. The CDR3 protein is CSASFRGTDTQYF. As DNA, the CDR3 is TGCAGTGCTAGTTTTCGGGGCACAGATACGCAGTATTTT.

The V gene is TRBV5-4, the J gene TRBJ2-7, with D perhaps given as TRBD1 or TRBD2 (5 bases each). Deletions cut 2 bases from V and 3 bases from J, with 9 bases between. Germline V CDR1 and CDR2: SGHNT, YYREEE (reference sequence). The CDR3 consists of 13 residues. The DNA of the CDR3 is TGTGCCAGCAGCTTTGGGACCGACTACGAGCAGTACTTC. It yields the protein CASSFGTDYEQYF.

This clone was picked up one time. V usage is TRBV6-5 and J usage is TRBJ2-2; D is possibly TRBD1 (5 bases). The germline gives CDR1 MNHEY, CDR2 SVGAGI. The germline V and J ends were trimmed by 8 bases and 7 bases, with 17 bases remaining between them. CDR3 length: 14 amino acids. CDR3 nucleotide sequence: TGTGCCAGCCACGTTCGTGTGGGGCACGGGGAGCTGTTTTTT. It encodes CASHVRVGHGELFF.

The rearrangement uses TRBV7-7 and TRBJ2-1, with D hard to call. CDR3 length: 16 residues. The germline gives CDR1 SSHAT, CDR2 FNYEAQ (reference sequence). Trimming took 5 bases from V and 0 from J, leaving 14 bases between them. The CDR3 bases are TGTGCCAGCAGCCTGAAAGCTGCCAGCTCCTACAATGAGCAGTTCTTC. This codes for CASSLKAASSYNEQFF.

Written as DNA, the CDR3 is TGTGCCAGTATGGGGCGGGCCCCCGGACTTTCATACGAGCAGTACTTC. Translating gives CASMGRAPGLSYEQYF. This sequence joins TRBV19 and TRBJ2-7; possibly TRBD1 or TRBD2 for D (5 bases each). V was shortened by 7 bases and J by 4 bases, with 23 bases between the two germline ends. Germline V gene data show CDR1 as LNHDA and CDR2 as SQIVND (reference sequence). This CDR3 has 16 amino acids.

The chain couples TRBV4-3 to TRBJ1-3; no clear D. V gave up 1 base and J gave up 0 bases, with 7 bases separating them. Germline CDR1 LGHNA, CDR2 YSLEER. The CDR3 loop spans 15 amino acids. CDR3 nucleotide sequence: TGCGCCAGCAGCCAAGCTTGGTTCTCTGGAAACACCATATATTTT. Its protein product is CASSQAWFSGNTIYF.

This chain connects TRBV7-2 to TRBJ2-3, with 9 positions matching TRBD2. The trim removed 1 base at V and 1 base at J, leaving 3 bases unmatched. CDR1 is SGHTA and CDR2 is FQGNSA in the germline V gene. The CDR3 is 16 amino acids. CDR3 nucleotides: TGTGCCAGCAGCTTAGGCAAGCGGGGGGGCACAGATACGCAGTATTTT. It yields the protein CASSLGKRGGTDTQYF.

This clone was observed a single time. V is TRBV28 and J is TRBJ1-1, with D maybe TRBD1 (5 bases). Between the trimmed V and J ends, which lost 6 bases and 6 bases, there was a span of 20 bases. There are 15 residues in the CDR3. Germline CDR1 is MDHEN and CDR2 is SYDVKM. The CDR3 here is CASRGELGIAAEAFF. The CDR3 nucleotides are TGTGCCAGCAGAGGGGAGCTGGGTATCGCAGCTGAAGCTTTCTTT.

V is TRBV15 and J is TRBJ1-4; TRBD1 is a possible D gene (5 bases). CDR1 is LNHNV and CDR2 is YYDKDF in the germline V gene (reference sequence). The CDR3 contains 16 residues. Trimming shortened V by 0 bases and J by 4 bases, and 12 bases separated the two germline ends. The CDR3 protein is CATSRDRAGINEKLFF. CDR3 nucleotides: TGTGCCACCAGCAGAGATCGGGCAGGGATTAATGAAAAACTGTTTTTT.

The CDR3 nucleotides read TGCGCCAGCAGCCTTACAAATACTGGGGCCAACGTCCTGACTTTC. Translation: CASSLTNTGANVLTF. V usage is TRBV5-1 and J usage is TRBJ2-6; no clear D gene. V was trimmed by 4 bases and J by 2 bases, leaving 10 bases between them. The germline V gene has CDR1 SGHRS and CDR2 YFSETQ. This CDR3 comprises 15 residues.

The rearrangement links TRBV4-2 to TRBJ2-2; perhaps TRBD2 as D (6 bases). This CDR3 has 16 amino acids. Germline loops: CDR1 LGHNA, CDR2 YNFKEQ. Trimming removed 0 bases at V and 5 bases at J, with 13 bases between. CDR3 sequence (DNA): TGTGCCAGCAGCCAAGATCATCGGGGGTTTACCGGGGAGCTGTTTTTT. This sequence encodes CASSQDHRGFTGELFF.

The CDR3 DNA follows: TGTGCCAGCAGCGTAGGGGGGGGAGGCAATCAGCCCCAGCATTTT. Translation: CASSVGGGGNQPQHF. The V call is TRBV9, the J call TRBJ1-5; D perhaps matches TRBD1 (5 bases). Germline lookup yields CDR1 SGDLS and CDR2 YYNGEE. Trimming took off 0 bases at V and 2 bases at J, with 9 bases between the two ends. The CDR3 runs 15 residues.

V is TRBV5-1 and J is TRBJ2-5; no firm D call. Germline values: CDR1 SGHRS, CDR2 YFSETQ. This CDR3 is built from 14 residues. Between the trimmed V and J ends, which lost 0 bases and 1 base, there was a span of 7 bases. The CDR3 nucleotides read TGCGCCAGCAGCTTGGTGTACTCCCAAGAGACCCAGTACTTC. The encoded protein is CASSLVYSQETQYF.

The chain combines TRBV5-4 with TRBJ2-5; D gene unclear. There are 13 residues in the CDR3. Deletions cut 0 bases from V and 3 bases from J, with 6 bases between. The germline V gene has CDR1 SGHNT and CDR2 YYREEE (reference sequence). The CDR3 spells CASSLDPEETQYF. DNA of the CDR3: TGTGCCAGCAGCTTGGATCCTGAAGAGACCCAGTACTTC. Full variable domain (missing parts from reference TRBV5-4 and TRBJ2-5): ETGVTQSPTHLIKTRGQQVTLRCSSQSGHNTVSWYQQALGQGPQFIFQYYREEENGRGNFPPRFSGLQFPNYSSELNVNALELDDSALYLCASSLDPEETQYFGPGTRLLVL.

This chain uses TRBV6-5 with TRBJ1-2; D possibly corresponds to TRBD1 (5 bases). Looked up from germline, CDR1 is MNHEY and CDR2 is SVGAGI. V was pared by 2 bases and J by 8 bases, with 21 bases between. The CDR3 length is 16 residues. The CDR3: CASSYTSRDLVMGYTF. The CDR3 DNA is TGTGCCAGCAGTTACACGAGCCGGGACTTGGTTATGGGCTACACCTTC.